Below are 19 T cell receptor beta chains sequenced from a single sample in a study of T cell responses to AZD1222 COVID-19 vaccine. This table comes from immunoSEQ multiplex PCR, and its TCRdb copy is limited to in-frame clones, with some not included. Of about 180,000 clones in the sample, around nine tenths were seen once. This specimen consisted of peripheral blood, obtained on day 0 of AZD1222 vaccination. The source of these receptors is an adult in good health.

CDR3 sequence: CATSDRGRAAGYTF. CDR3 nucleotides: TGTGCCACCAGTGACCGGGGACGGGCTGCGGGCTACACCTTC. The rearrangement joins TRBV24-1 to TRBJ1-2, with D possibly being TRBD1 (5 bases). In germline, CDR1 is KGHDR, CDR2 SFDVKD. The CDR3 length is 14 residues. With 4 bases removed from V and 8 bases from J, the gap between germline ends came to 16 bases.

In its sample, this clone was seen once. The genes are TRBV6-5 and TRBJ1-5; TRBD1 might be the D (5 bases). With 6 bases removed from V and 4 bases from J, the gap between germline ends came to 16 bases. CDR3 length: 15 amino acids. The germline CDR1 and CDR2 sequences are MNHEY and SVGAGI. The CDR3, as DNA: TGTGCCAGCAGCCGTGACAGAGGAATAAATCAGCCCCAGCATTTT. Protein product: CASSRDRGINQPQHF.

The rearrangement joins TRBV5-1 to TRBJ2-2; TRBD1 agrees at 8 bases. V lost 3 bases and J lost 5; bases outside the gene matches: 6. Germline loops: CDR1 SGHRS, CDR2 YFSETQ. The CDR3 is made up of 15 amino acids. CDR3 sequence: CASSWDRPGTGELFF. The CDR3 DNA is TGCGCCAGCAGCTGGGACAGGCCGGGAACCGGGGAGCTGTTTTTT.

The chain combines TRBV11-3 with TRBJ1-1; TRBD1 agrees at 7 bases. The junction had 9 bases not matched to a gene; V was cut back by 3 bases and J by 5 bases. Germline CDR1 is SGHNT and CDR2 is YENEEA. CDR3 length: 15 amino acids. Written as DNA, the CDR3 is TGTGCCAGCAGCTTCGGGACAGTTCCCCATACTGAAGCTTTCTTT. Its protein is CASSFGTVPHTEAFF. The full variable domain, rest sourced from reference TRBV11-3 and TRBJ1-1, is EAGVVQSPRYKIIEKKQPVAFWCNPISGHNTLYWYLQNLGQGPELLIRYENEEAVDDSQLPKDRFSAERLKGVDSTLKIQPAELGDSAVYLCASSFGTVPHTEAFFGQGTRLTVV.

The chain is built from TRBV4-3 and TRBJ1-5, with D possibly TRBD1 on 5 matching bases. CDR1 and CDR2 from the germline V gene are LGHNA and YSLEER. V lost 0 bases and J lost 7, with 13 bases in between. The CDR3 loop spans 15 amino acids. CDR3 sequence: CASSQDGQGEQPQHF. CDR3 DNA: TGCGCCAGCAGCCAAGACGGGCAGGGAGAACAGCCCCAGCATTTT.

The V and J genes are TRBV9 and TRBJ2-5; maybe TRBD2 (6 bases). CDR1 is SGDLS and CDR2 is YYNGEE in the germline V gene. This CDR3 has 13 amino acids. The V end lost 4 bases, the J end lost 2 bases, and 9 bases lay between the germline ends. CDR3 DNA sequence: TGTGCCAGCAGCCTGGGGGGTCAAGAGACCCAGTACTTC. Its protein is CASSLGGQETQYF.

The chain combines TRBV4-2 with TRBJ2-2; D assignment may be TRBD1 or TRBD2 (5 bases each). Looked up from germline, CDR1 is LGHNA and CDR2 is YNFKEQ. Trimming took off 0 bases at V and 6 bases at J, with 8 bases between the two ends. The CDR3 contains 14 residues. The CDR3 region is CASSQDRDPGELFF. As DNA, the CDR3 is TGTGCCAGCAGCCAAGACCGGGACCCCGGGGAGCTGTTTTTT.

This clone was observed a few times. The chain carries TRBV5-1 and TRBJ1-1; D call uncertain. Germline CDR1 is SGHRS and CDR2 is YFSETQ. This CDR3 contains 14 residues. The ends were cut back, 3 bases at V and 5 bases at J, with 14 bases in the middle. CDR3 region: CASSSFPRSTEAFF. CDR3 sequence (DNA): TGCGCCAGCAGCTCCTTTCCCCGTAGTACTGAAGCTTTCTTT.

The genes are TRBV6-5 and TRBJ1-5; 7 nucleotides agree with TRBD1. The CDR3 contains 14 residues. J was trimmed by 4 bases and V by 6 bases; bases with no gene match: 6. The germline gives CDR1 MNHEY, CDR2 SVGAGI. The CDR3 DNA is TGTGCCAGCAGCCGGGACAGACAGAATCAGCCCCAGCATTTT. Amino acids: CASSRDRQNQPQHF.

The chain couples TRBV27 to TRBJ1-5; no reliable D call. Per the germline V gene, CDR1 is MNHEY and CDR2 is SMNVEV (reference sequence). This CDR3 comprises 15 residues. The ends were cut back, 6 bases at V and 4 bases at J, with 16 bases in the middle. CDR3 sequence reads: CASSLSAGPNQPQHF. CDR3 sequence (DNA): TGTGCCAGCAGCCTATCCGCAGGCCCGAATCAGCCCCAGCATTTT.

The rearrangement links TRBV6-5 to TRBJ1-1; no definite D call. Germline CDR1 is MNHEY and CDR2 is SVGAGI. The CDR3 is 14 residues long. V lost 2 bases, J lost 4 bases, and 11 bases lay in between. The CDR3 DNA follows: TGTGCCAGCAGTTACGGATCCTTTAGCACTGAAGCTTTCTTT. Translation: CASSYGSFSTEAFF.

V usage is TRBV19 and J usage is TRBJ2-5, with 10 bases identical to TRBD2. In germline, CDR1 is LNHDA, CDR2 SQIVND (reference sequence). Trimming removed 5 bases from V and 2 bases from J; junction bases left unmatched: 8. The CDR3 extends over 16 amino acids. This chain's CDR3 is CASSGWLAGEQETQYF. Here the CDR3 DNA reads TGTGCCAGTAGTGGTTGGCTAGCGGGGGAGCAAGAGACCCAGTACTTC. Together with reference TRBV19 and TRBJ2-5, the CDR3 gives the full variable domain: DGGITQSPKYLFRKEGQNVTLSCEQNLNHDAMYWYRQDPGQGLRLIYYSQIVNDFQKGDIAEGYSVSREKKESFPLTVTSAQKNPTAFYLCASSGWLAGEQETQYFGPGTRLLVL.

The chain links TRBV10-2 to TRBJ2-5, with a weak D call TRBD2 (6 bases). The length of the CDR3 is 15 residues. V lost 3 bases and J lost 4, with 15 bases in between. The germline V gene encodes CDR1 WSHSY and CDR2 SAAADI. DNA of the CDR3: TGCGCCAGCAGTGACTCGGCAGGAGGGGCAGAGACCCAGTACTTC. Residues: CASSDSAGGAETQYF.

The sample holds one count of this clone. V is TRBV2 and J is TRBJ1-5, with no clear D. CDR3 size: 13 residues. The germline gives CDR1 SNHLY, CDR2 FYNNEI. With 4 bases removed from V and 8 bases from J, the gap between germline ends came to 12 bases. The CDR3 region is CASSGVETEPQHF. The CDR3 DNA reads TGTGCCAGCAGTGGGGTCGAGACCGAGCCCCAGCATTTT. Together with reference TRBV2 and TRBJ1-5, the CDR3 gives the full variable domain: EPEVTQTPSHQVTQMGQEVILRCVPISNHLYFYWYRQILGQKVEFLVSFYNNEISEKSEIFDDQFSVERPDGSNFTLKIRSTKLEDSAMYFCASSGVETEPQHFGDGTRLSIL.

The CDR3 DNA follows: TGTGCCAGCGGGACTAGCGGGGGCCAAGAGACCCAGTACTTC. Protein: CASGTSGGQETQYF. The chain couples TRBV11-1 to TRBJ2-5; 14 positions match TRBD2. CDR3 length: 14 residues. The V gene end was trimmed by 8 bases and the J gene end by 1 base; junction bases not matched to a gene: 0. Germline V gene sequence: CDR1 SGHAT, CDR2 FQDESV (reference sequence).

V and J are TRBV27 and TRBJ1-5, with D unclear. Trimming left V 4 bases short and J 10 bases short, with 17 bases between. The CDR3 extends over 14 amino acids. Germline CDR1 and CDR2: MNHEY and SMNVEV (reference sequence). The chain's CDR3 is CASSSRDTGGPQHF. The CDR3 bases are TGTGCCAGCAGTTCGCGAGACACCGGAGGACCCCAGCATTTT.

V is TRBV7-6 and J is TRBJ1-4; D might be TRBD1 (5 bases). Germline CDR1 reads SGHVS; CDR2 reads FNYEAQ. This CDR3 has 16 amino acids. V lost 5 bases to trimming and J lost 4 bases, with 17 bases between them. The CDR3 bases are TGTGCCAGCAGCCCCAGGGACGGACGAAATAATGAAAAACTGTTTTTT. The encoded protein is CASSPRDGRNNEKLFF.

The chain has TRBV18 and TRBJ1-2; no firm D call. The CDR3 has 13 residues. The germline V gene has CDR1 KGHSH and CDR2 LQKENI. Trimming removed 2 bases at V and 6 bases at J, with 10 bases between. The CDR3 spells CASSPSGSDGYTF. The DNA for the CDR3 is TGTGCCAGCTCACCATCGGGCTCGGATGGCTACACCTTC.

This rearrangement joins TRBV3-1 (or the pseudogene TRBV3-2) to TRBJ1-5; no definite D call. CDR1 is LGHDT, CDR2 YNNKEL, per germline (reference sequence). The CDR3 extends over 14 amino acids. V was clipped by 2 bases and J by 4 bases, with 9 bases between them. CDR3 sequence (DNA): TGTGCCAGCAGCCAAAGGGCAGAAAATCAGCCCCAGCATTTT. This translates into CASSQRAENQPQHF.